This passage covers 24 T cell receptor beta chains from one sample sequenced in a study of T cell repertoires in cytomegalovirus infection. MiXCR was run by TCRdb on the reads, yielding one entry per CDR3 protein. Of about 130,000 distinct CDR3 sequences listed, roughly 9% are singletons. Source material: PBMCs. Receptors originate from a human donor in good health (CMV status not recorded). Some clones in this sample may be carry-over from other donors' samples.

This clonotype has ten or more counts. The rearrangement uses TRBV19 and TRBJ1-6; D is ambiguous. Germline-derived CDR1 and CDR2 are LNHDA and SQIVND (reference sequence). This CDR3 region has 14 residues. The V and J ends lost 5 bases and 12 bases respectively, with 17 bases between them. The CDR3 loop is CASSSQWLSLPLHF. The CDR3 region has the DNA TGTGCCAGTAGTTCCCAGTGGTTGTCTTTACCCCTCCACTTT.

The chain links TRBV6-6 to TRBJ1-2; no clear D gene. The CDR3 is 13 amino acids. The ends were cut back, 5 bases at V and 0 bases at J, with 7 bases in the middle. Germline loops: CDR1 MNHNY, CDR2 SVGAGI (reference sequence). This chain's CDR3 is CASSVQTNYGYTF. CDR3 DNA: TGTGCCAGCAGTGTACAGACTAACTATGGCTACACCTTC.

This clonotype was counted ten times or more. The rearrangement links TRBV6-5 to TRBJ2-2; the match to TRBD1 covers 8 bases. Germline trimming cut 5 bases from V and 8 bases from J; bases unmatched to any gene: 7. Germline V gene lookup returns CDR1 MNHEY and CDR2 SVGAGI. The CDR3 spans 14 residues. The chain's CDR3 is CASSGRQGRGELFF. The CDR3, as DNA: TGTGCCAGCAGTGGTCGACAGGGGCGGGGGGAGCTGTTTTTT.

The sample holds many counts of this clonotype. The J gene is TRBJ2-3, the V gene TRBV18; 10 nucleotides agree with TRBD2. This CDR3 region has 18 residues. CDR1 KGHSH and CDR2 LQKENI come from the germline V gene. Germline trimming cut 1 base from V and 1 base from J; bases unmatched to any gene: 8. CDR3 coding DNA: TGTGCCAGCTCACCACGGAGCGGGGGGGCTGGCGGCACAGATACGCAGTATTTT. This gives the protein CASSPRSGGAGGTDTQYF.

This clonotype was seen repeatedly, ten times or more. The rearrangement links TRBV7-2 to TRBJ2-1, with a possible D match to TRBD2 (5 bases). The length of the CDR3 is 15 residues. In germline, CDR1 is SGHTA, CDR2 FQGNSA. V lost 1 base and J 3 bases, leaving 10 bases between the germline ends. CDR3 DNA: TGTGCCAGCAGCTTAGGGACTCTAAACTACAATGAGCAGTTCTTC. It codes for CASSLGTLNYNEQFF.

The chain recombines TRBV18 with TRBJ1-5; the match to TRBD1 covers 8 bases. With 1 base clipped from V and 7 bases from J, the junction kept 3 bases outside the gene matches. The germline V gene encodes CDR1 KGHSH and CDR2 LQKENI. CDR3 length: 14 amino acids. The CDR3 DNA sequence: TGTGCCAGCTCACCACAGACAGGGGAACAGCCCCAGCATTTT. Translating it yields CASSPQTGEQPQHF.

V usage is TRBV12-3 or TRBV12-4 and J usage is TRBJ1-5; TRBD1 aligns across 7 bases. The CDR3 length is 15 residues. Trimming at V came to 3 bases and at J to 4 bases, leaving 6 bases not matched to a gene. The CDR3 DNA reads TGTGCCAGCAGTTTGAACAGGGGTCCTAATCAGCCCCAGCATTTT. It yields the protein CASSLNRGPNQPQHF.

Ten or more counts support this clonotype. V and J are TRBV28 and TRBJ2-2; possibly TRBD1 for D (5 bases). This CDR3 has 12 residues. Germline V gives CDR1 MDHEN, CDR2 SYDVKM. Trimming left V 6 bases short and J 3 bases short, with 5 bases between. CDR3 DNA: TGTGCCAGCAGAGGGGACACCGGGGAGCTGTTTTTT. This codes for CASRGDTGELFF.

The chain uses TRBV4-2 and TRBJ2-5; 7 bases fit TRBD2. The CDR3 is made up of 17 amino acids. V lost 1 base, J lost 1 base, and 9 bases stayed unmatched. The germline V gene encodes CDR1 LGHNA and CDR2 YNFKEQ. The CDR3 bases are TGTGCCAGCAGCCAAGCTGATGTGGGGGGGGTCCAAGAGACCCAGTACTTC. Protein sequence: CASSQADVGGVQETQYF.

The V gene is TRBV5-1, the J gene TRBJ2-3; D assignment may be TRBD1 or TRBD2 (5 bases each). V was cut by 3 bases and J by 3 bases, with 14 bases left in between. The CDR3 covers 15 residues. Germline assignment: CDR1 SGHRS and CDR2 YFSETQ. CDR3 DNA sequence: TGCGCCAGCAGCTGGGGACCGAAATCTACAGATACGCAGTATTTT. Protein: CASSWGPKSTDTQYF.

This clonotype was observed at least ten times. J is TRBJ1-1 and V is TRBV7-7, with a possible D match to TRBD1 (6 bases). Trimming removed 5 bases at V and 10 bases at J, with 20 bases between. The CDR3 runs to 14 residues. Germline loops: CDR1 SSHAT, CDR2 FNYEAQ (reference sequence). The CDR3 DNA follows: TGTGCCAGCAGCCCAGTGACGGGGGCGGCGGCAGCTTTCTTT. It codes for CASSPVTGAAAAFF. Combining the CDR3 with reference TRBV7-7 and TRBJ1-1 gives the whole variable domain GAGVSQSPRYKVTKRGQDVTLRCDPISSHATLYWYQQALGQGPEFLTYFNYEAQPDKSGLPSDRFSAERPEGSISTLTIQRTEQRDSAMYRCASSPVTGAAAAFFGQGTRLTVV.

This clonotype was seen ten or more times. V and J are TRBV5-5 and TRBJ2-1; the D gene is possibly TRBD2 (6 bases). CDR1 is SGHKS and CDR2 is YYEKEE in the germline V gene (reference sequence). V was cut by 3 bases and J by 6 bases, with 10 bases left in between. The CDR3 covers 13 residues. Here the CDR3 DNA reads TGTGCCAGCAGCTCGCTCGGGGGCAATGAGCAGTTCTTC. Translating it yields CASSSLGGNEQFF.

This clonotype occurred a few times. This chain links TRBV7-9 with TRBJ2-6; possibly TRBD1 for D (6 bases). This CDR3 spans 15 amino acids. V was cut by 3 bases and J by 2 bases, with 8 bases left in between. Germline V gene sequence: CDR1 SEHNR, CDR2 FQNEAQ (reference sequence). CDR3 protein: CASSFSGAGANVLTF. CDR3 nucleotides: TGTGCCAGCAGCTTCTCAGGGGCTGGGGCCAACGTCCTGACTTTC.

This clonotype was seen a few times. The chain employs TRBV20-1 and TRBJ2-1, with TRBD2 matching over 7 bases. After removal of 3 bases from V and 8 bases from J, the junction contained 7 bases not matched to a gene. This CDR3 has 13 amino acids. In germline, CDR1 is DFQATT, CDR2 SNEGSKA (reference sequence). The CDR3: CSASPGTKYEQFF. Written as DNA, the CDR3 is TGCAGTGCTAGTCCCGGGACTAAGTATGAGCAGTTCTTC.

The chain joins TRBV5-1 to TRBJ2-1; 11 bases match TRBD2. Germline CDR1 SGHRS, CDR2 YFSETQ. Trimming took 0 bases from V and 8 from J; bases not matched to a gene: 10. CDR3 length: 17 residues. The DNA of the CDR3 is TGCGCCAGCAGCTTGGGGATTGGGCTAGCGGGGGGAGATGAGCAGTTCTTC. Its protein is CASSLGIGLAGGDEQFF.

This clonotype was counted at least ten times. This sequence joins TRBV5-4 and TRBJ2-7, with D tentatively TRBD2 (6 bases). CDR1 and CDR2 (germline): SGHNT, YYREEE (reference sequence). The CDR3 has 14 amino acids. Trimming pared 0 bases from V and 9 bases from J, leaving 16 bases between. The CDR3: CASSLAGVSWVQYF. The CDR3 region has the DNA TGTGCCAGCAGCTTGGCGGGAGTCTCTTGGGTGCAGTACTTC. Combining the CDR3 with reference TRBV5-4 and TRBJ2-7 gives the whole variable domain ETGVTQSPTHLIKTRGQQVTLRCSSQSGHNTVSWYQQALGQGPQFIFQYYREEENGRGNFPPRFSGLQFPNYSSELNVNALELDDSALYLCASSLAGVSWVQYFGPGTRLTVT.

This clonotype has only a few counts. The J gene is TRBJ1-1, the V gene TRBV29-1, with D tentatively TRBD1 (5 bases). With 6 bases removed from V and 0 bases from J, the gap between germline ends came to 11 bases. CDR3 size: 13 residues. Germline CDR1 and CDR2: SQVTM and ANQGSEA. CDR3 nucleotide sequence: TGCAGCGTGAGGACAAACGTGAACACTGAAGCTTTCTTT. It codes for CSVRTNVNTEAFF.

This clonotype appeared many times. V usage is TRBV29-1 and J usage is TRBJ1-1, with D maybe TRBD1 (5 bases). Germline assignment: CDR1 SQVTM and CDR2 ANQGSEA. V was clipped by 5 bases and J by 4 bases, with 14 bases between them. CDR3 length: 13 residues. CDR3 coding DNA: TGCAGCGTTTTTCGTCCAGGGCCCACTGAAGCTTTCTTT. It is translated as CSVFRPGPTEAFF.

V gene TRBV12-3 or TRBV12-4 combines with J gene TRBJ1-1, with 8 nucleotides matching TRBD1. V shed 8 bases, J shed 3 bases, and the junction held 5 bases outside the gene matches. The CDR3 has 13 residues. This chain's CDR3 is CASRDRWHTEAFF. The CDR3 DNA reads TGTGCCAGCCGGGACAGGTGGCACACTGAAGCTTTCTTT.

Ten or more counts support this clonotype. The V and J genes are TRBV24-1 and TRBJ2-4, with D perhaps TRBD1 (6 bases). Germline V gene lookup returns CDR1 KGHDR and CDR2 SFDVKD. The CDR3 has 16 residues. Deletions cut 3 bases from V and 0 bases from J, with 11 bases between. CDR3 nucleotides: TGTGCCACCAGTGATGCAGGGGCCCTAGCCAAAAACATTCAGTACTTC. Amino acids: CATSDAGALAKNIQYF.

This clonotype was detected ten times or more. The chain employs TRBV20-1 and TRBJ2-5, with a tentative D call TRBD1 (5 bases). Germline CDR1 DFQATT, CDR2 SNEGSKA (reference sequence). The CDR3 has 16 amino acids. The V end lost 3 bases, the J end lost 2 bases, and 19 bases lay between the germline ends. CDR3 sequence (DNA): TGCAGTGCTAGTAGCCCAGGGATGCAGGGTCAAGAGACCCAGTACTTC. This codes for CSASSPGMQGQETQYF.

In this sample, this clonotype turned up many times. The rearrangement uses TRBV7-9 and TRBJ1-1, with D hard to call. The CDR3 loop spans 13 amino acids. V was shortened by 6 bases and J by 3 bases, with 11 bases between the two germline ends. The germline gives CDR1 SEHNR, CDR2 FQNEAQ (reference sequence). The CDR3 region is CASRAGRYTEAFF. The CDR3 DNA sequence: TGTGCCAGCAGAGCTGGAAGGTACACTGAAGCTTTCTTT.

This clonotype has just a few counts. CDR3 DNA: TGCGCCAGCAGCGGGGGGAACACAGATACGCAGTATTTT. Translating it yields CASSGGNTDTQYF. V gene TRBV4-1 combines with J gene TRBJ2-3; D is perhaps TRBD2 (6 bases). Trimming removed 5 bases from V and 2 bases from J, with 8 bases in between. Per germline, CDR1 MGHRA and CDR2 YSYEKL. The CDR3 loop spans 13 amino acids.

In its sample, this clonotype was seen many times. The CDR3 nucleotides are TGTGCTAGTGGTTTTTTCCGTGAGAAACTGTTTTTT. This encodes CASGFFREKLFF. The chain joins TRBV12-5 to TRBJ1-4, with D unclear. The CDR3 sequence is 12 residues long. Trimming pared 3 bases from V and 11 bases from J, leaving 10 bases between. Per germline, CDR1 LGHNT and CDR2 FRNRAP.